Reported below is one T cell receptor (beta chain). The antigen is not known. This CDR3 comprises 15 residues. The V and J ends lost 6 bases and 0 bases respectively, with 11 bases between them. Germline CDR1 SGHTA, CDR2 FQGTGA. These data belong to a study of siplizumab effects on memory and regulatory T cells. The study, taken as a whole, reports: Proliferating CD4+ or CD8+ clones, roughly 75-97% of them, lacked an assignable naive or memory phenotype. Naive T cells appeared more varied than memory cells and looked like key alloresponse contributors. Memory cells that were CD4+ and unstimulated gave rise to alloreactive sequences, which siplizumab significantly reduced.

Data came from immunoSEQ multiplex PCR; TCRdb stores just in-frame clones and leaves some out. The sample shows 99,000 or so clones, 93% of them seen only once. Specimen: Tregs sorted from blood. The chain recombines TRBV7-3 with TRBJ2-2, with D perhaps TRBD1 or TRBD2 (6 bases each). The clonotype originates from a human donor in good health. The chain's CDR3 is CASRDGGSNTGELFF. The CDR3 coding sequence is TGTGCCAGCAGGGACGGGGGCTCGAACACCGGGGAGCTGTTTTTT.